This T cell receptor beta chain was sequenced in a study of blood T cell repertoires in COVID-19. Sequencing used immunoSEQ multiplex PCR; TCRdb keeps in-frame clones, though not all of them. Among more than 85,000 clones listed, about 85% were seen once. This CDR3 is 13 amino acids long. Germline lookup yields CDR1 MDHEN and CDR2 SYDVKM. Trimming removed 2 bases from V and 6 bases from J, with 8 bases in between. This TCR came from a man in his 70s with acute or convalescent COVID-19. The chain joins TRBV28 to TRBJ1-5; D perhaps matches TRBD1 (5 bases). The sequenced material came from peripheral blood. The CDR3: CASSLRGVQPQHF. The CDR3 DNA reads TGTGCCAGCAGTTTACGGGGGGTTCAGCCCCAGCATTTT. Together with reference TRBV28 and TRBJ1-5, the CDR3 gives the full variable domain: DVKVTQSSRYLVKRTGEKVFLECVQDMDHENMFWYRQDPGLGLRLIYFSYDVKMKEKGDIPEGYSVSREKKERFSLILESASTNQTSMYLCASSLRGVQPQHFGDGTRLSIL.